Included here is one T cell receptor (beta chain) sequence, with context. Its target is not known. Assay: immunoSEQ multiplex PCR; the TCRdb copy retains only in-frame clones and omits some. The sample lists about 15,000 clones; 87% were seen once. These data originate in a study of graft-versus-host responses after intestinal transplantation. Study at large: Uniformly, recipients were administered anti-thymocyte globulin induction with subsequent tacrolimus and steroids for about 3 years. Whole-study results and caveats: Recipient bone marrow held GvH clones, some seen earlier in ileum or blood. Patients who carried graft-donor T cell macrochimerism also had high graft-versus-host to host-versus-graft clonal ratios in their allografts. Early post-transplant declines in HvG were associated with peak levels of circulating GvH clones.

This CDR3 has 12 amino acids. The V gene's germline CDR1 is SGHDN and CDR2 FVKESK. V lost 8 bases, J lost 5 bases, and 12 bases lay in between. This specimen was bone marrow, taken about 120 days after intestinal transplantation. The chain joins TRBV14 to TRBJ1-2, with D maybe TRBD1 (6 bases). The receptor was derived from a human patient who received an intestinal transplant, so some T cells may come from the graft donor. CDR3 in DNA: TGTGCCAGCGGACAAACAGGGTATGGCTACACCTTC. The encoded protein is CASGQTGYGYTF.